A selection of T cell receptor beta chains follows, all from one sample in a study of blood T cell repertoires in COVID-19. Method: immunoSEQ multiplex PCR; TCRdb's copy keeps in-frame clones and lacks some. Of 95,000 to 150,000 clones listed, approximately 85% are singletons. The source material was peripheral blood. The receptors derive from a woman of 80 years or more with COVID-19, enrolled during active disease. CDR3s include the opening cysteine and the closing phenylalanine or tryptophan. The order of the fields is J gene, D gene, CDR3 length, V gene, CDR3 protein, CDR3 DNA. A D gene is named only where the DNA matches it firmly.

TRBJ1-2 - 13 TRBV7-2 CASSLGQGYGYTF TGTGCCAGCAGCTTAGGGCAGGGCTATGGCTACACCTTC
TRBJ2-2 TRBD2 17 TRBV7-3 CASSLLGGGGYTGELFF TGTGCCAGCAGCTTATTGGGTGGCGGGGGATACACCGGGGAGCTGTTTTTT
TRBJ2-3 - 16 TRBV4-3 CASSQGAAIISDTQYF TGCGCCAGCAGCCAAGGTGCGGCGATCATATCGGATACGCAGTATTTT
TRBJ1-1 - 14 TRBV18 CASSRDGGGTEAFF TGTGCCAGCTCACGAGACGGAGGAGGGACTGAAGCTTTCTTT
TRBJ2-1 TRBD2 19 TRBV10-3 CAISGQTSGIESSYNEQFF TGTGCCATCAGTGGTCAGACTAGCGGGATAGAAAGCTCCTACAATGAGCAGTTCTTC
TRBJ2-7 - 12 TRBV29-1 CSVVTGIYEQYF TGCAGCGTTGTTACAGGGATATACGAGCAGTACTTC
TRBJ1-2 TRBD1 13 TRBV28 CASSVGTGGGYTF TGTGCCAGCAGTGTAGGGACAGGGGGTGGCTACACCTTC
TRBJ1-3 - 12 TRBV28 CASSLTRDTIYF TGTGCCAGCAGTTTAACCCGGGACACCATATATTTT
TRBJ2-1 - 14 TRBV5-1 CASSLDYSYNEQFF TGCGCCAGCAGCTTGGATTACAGCTACAATGAGCAGTTCTTC
TRBJ2-1 TRBD1 17 TRBV7-9 CASSFFMGQGLLNEQFF TGTGCCAGCAGCTTCTTTATGGGACAGGGGTTATTAAATGAGCAGTTCTTC
TRBJ2-2 - 14 TRBV19 CASRALSNTGELFF TGTGCCAGTAGAGCACTTTCGAACACCGGGGAGCTGTTTTTT